This T cell receptor beta chain was documented in a study of CD8 T cells in ankylosing spondylitis. Study observations and caveats: Reportedly, disease-linked clones are significantly enriched in ankylosing spondylitis patients' matched synovial fluid. Among TCR beta sequences, a motif of about 8 highly homologous variants appeared characteristic of ankylosing spondylitis blood. The disease-linked clones had a CD8+ phenotype and low blood frequencies.

As concerns this clonotype: Its antigen is not identified.

Researchers built TCR beta libraries using quantitative 5'-RACE with molecular barcodes. TCRdb reprocessed the 5' RACE reads via MiXCR and lists one record per CDR3 protein. The sample holds 750,000 to 850,000 distinct CDR3 sequences; approximately 12% are singletons and the top ten take about 0.5%. CDR3 size: 16 residues. Germline assignment: CDR1 SGHRS and CDR2 YFSETQ. V was clipped by 4 bases and J by 1 base, with 14 bases between them. The chain carries TRBV5-1 and TRBJ2-2, with D perhaps TRBD2 (5 bases). Sequenced material: blood, either unsorted or a sorted T cell fraction (not recorded which). This TCR was sampled from a male donor with ankylosing spondylitis. CDR3 amino acids: CASSGHRDVNTGELFF. The CDR3 DNA sequence: TGCGCCAGCAGCGGTCACCGGGATGTGAACACCGGGGAGCTGTTTTTT.